The 12 T cell receptor beta chains below all came from one sample that was sequenced in a study of blood T cell repertoires in COVID-19. TCRdb's table, derived via immunoSEQ multiplex PCR, lists solely in-frame clones and lacks some. This repertoire shows approximately 210,000 clones, 87% found once; its top ten account for 1.9%. The sequenced sample consisted of peripheral blood. Source of these receptors: a middle-aged man with active or convalescent COVID-19.

With regard to this clone: This same CDR3 is encoded by further DNA sequences in the sample. The J gene is TRBJ1-2, the V gene TRBV15, with 7 positions matching TRBD1. The V segment lost 0 bases and the J segment 0 bases; nucleotides outside the gene matches: 4. This CDR3 is 16 amino acids long. Germline CDR1 and CDR2: LNHNV and YYDKDF (reference sequence). The DNA for the CDR3 is TGTGCCACCAGCAGAGACAGGGGGTCTTCTAACTATGGCTACACCTTC. This codes for CATSRDRGSSNYGYTF.

This chain uses TRBV7-9 with TRBJ1-4; D call uncertain. This CDR3 is built from 13 residues. V was trimmed by 6 bases and J by 5 bases, leaving 10 bases between them. Looked up from germline, CDR1 is SEHNR and CDR2 is FQNEAQ (reference sequence). This chain's CDR3 is CASSPGLNEKLFF. The CDR3 DNA is TGTGCCAGCAGTCCGGGATTGAATGAAAAACTGTTTTTT.

The rearrangement joins TRBV11-3 to TRBJ2-7, with TRBD1 identical over 8 bases. The CDR3 length is 15 residues. The V and J ends lost 5 bases and 3 bases, in that order; junction bases with no gene match: 9. Looked up from germline, CDR1 is SGHNT and CDR2 is YENEEA. The CDR3 region is CASSAGQGEGYEQYF. CDR3 nucleotide sequence: TGTGCCAGCAGCGCTGGACAGGGTGAAGGCTACGAGCAGTACTTC.

The CDR3 sequence: CASSPSRVSTEAFF. The CDR3 DNA reads TGTGCCAGCAGCCCAAGTCGGGTTAGCACTGAAGCTTTCTTT. The chain uses TRBV7-3 and TRBJ1-1, with unresolved D. This CDR3 is built from 14 residues. The ends were cut back, 5 bases at V and 4 bases at J, with 14 bases in the middle. Per germline, CDR1 SGHTA and CDR2 FQGTGA.

The J gene is TRBJ2-1, the V gene TRBV18, with 12 bases aligning to TRBD2. Unmatched junction bases numbered 4, after V lost 4 bases and J lost 6 bases. The germline gives CDR1 KGHSH, CDR2 LQKENI. The CDR3 covers 15 residues. The CDR3 region has the DNA TGTGCCAGCTCACGTGGACTAGCGGGAAGCAATGAGCAGTTCTTC. This translates into CASSRGLAGSNEQFF.

V usage is TRBV18 and J usage is TRBJ2-3, with TRBD1 as a possible D gene (5 bases). Germline lookup yields CDR1 KGHSH and CDR2 LQKENI. Trimming cost V 3 bases and J 1 base, with 11 bases left between them. This CDR3 is built from 15 residues. The DNA for the CDR3 is TGTGCCAGCTCACCGACCCAAGGGGGCACAGATACGCAGTATTTT. Translation: CASSPTQGGTDTQYF.

This clone was detected a few times. This chain uses TRBV21-1 with TRBJ1-1; TRBD1 is the table's D call and was not checked against the DNA. TRBV21-1 is shown as a pseudogene. This CDR3 comprises 17 residues. The CDR3 loop is CASSKWRGRGMNTEAFF. The CDR3 DNA reads TGTGCCAGCAGCAAATGGAGGGGGCGTGGGATGAACACTGAAGCTTTCTTT.

The chain employs TRBV28 and TRBJ2-5; 10 bases line up with TRBD2. Germline lookup yields CDR1 MDHEN and CDR2 SYDVKM. V lost 5 bases and J lost 2; bases outside the gene matches: 8. The CDR3 totals 16 residues. The CDR3 DNA follows: TGTGCCAGCAGTCAGGGACTAGCGTGGAATCAAGAGACCCAGTACTTC. This sequence encodes CASSQGLAWNQETQYF.

The chain combines TRBV5-5 with TRBJ2-3, with 9 bases matching TRBD1. The length of the CDR3 is 15 residues. V shed 6 bases, J shed 3 bases, and the junction held 8 bases outside the gene matches. Germline CDR1 reads SGHKS; CDR2 reads YYEKEE (reference sequence). CDR3 sequence (DNA): TGTGCCAGCAACCAACCGGGACAGGGTACAGATACGCAGTATTTT. Translating gives CASNQPGQGTDTQYF.

V and J are TRBV19 and TRBJ2-3; 13 nucleotides line up with TRBD2. V trimming: 5 bases; J trimming: 2 bases; junction bases outside the gene matches: 4. The CDR3 sequence is 16 residues long. Per germline, CDR1 LNHDA and CDR2 SQIVND (reference sequence). The CDR3 loop reads CASSLGLAGATDTQYF. Here the CDR3 DNA reads TGTGCCAGTAGTCTTGGACTAGCGGGGGCCACAGATACGCAGTATTTT.

The rearrangement links TRBV29-1 to TRBJ1-1, with unresolved D. V lost 2 bases, J lost 4 bases, and 11 bases lay in between. This CDR3 is built from 13 residues. Germline CDR1 and CDR2: SQVTM and ANQGSEA. CDR3 DNA: TGCAGCGTTGAACGAGTGGAGGGCACTGAAGCTTTCTTT. Amino acids: CSVERVEGTEAFF. The variable domain in full, completed from reference TRBV29-1 and TRBJ1-1, reads SAVISQKPSRDICQRGTSLTIQCQVDSQVTMMFWYRQQPGQSLTLIATANQGSEATYESGFVIDKFPISRPNLTFSTLTVSNMSPEDSSIYLCSVERVEGTEAFFGQGTRLTVV.

V and J are TRBV30 and TRBJ2-2; D remains ambiguous. V gave up 0 bases and J gave up 8 bases, with 19 bases separating them. CDR3 length equals 16 residues. CDR1 GTSNPN and CDR2 SVGIG come from the germline V gene (reference sequence). CDR3 sequence (DNA): TGTGCCTGGAGTGTAGGTTCGGCTAGGCTCTTGGGGGAGCTGTTTTTT. Encoded protein: CAWSVGSARLLGELFF.